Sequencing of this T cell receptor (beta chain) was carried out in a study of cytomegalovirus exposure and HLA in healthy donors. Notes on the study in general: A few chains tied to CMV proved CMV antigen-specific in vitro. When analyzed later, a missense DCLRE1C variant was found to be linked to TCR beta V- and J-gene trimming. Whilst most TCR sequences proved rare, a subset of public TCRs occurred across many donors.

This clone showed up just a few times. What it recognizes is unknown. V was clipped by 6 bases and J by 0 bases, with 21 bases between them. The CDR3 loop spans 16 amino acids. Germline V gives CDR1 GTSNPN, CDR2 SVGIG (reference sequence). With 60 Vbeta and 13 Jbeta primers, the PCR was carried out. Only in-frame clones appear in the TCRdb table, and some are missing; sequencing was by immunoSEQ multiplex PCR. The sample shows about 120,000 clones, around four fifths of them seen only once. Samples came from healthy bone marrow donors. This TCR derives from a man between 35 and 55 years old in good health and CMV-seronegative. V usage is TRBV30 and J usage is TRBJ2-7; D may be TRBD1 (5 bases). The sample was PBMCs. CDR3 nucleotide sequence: TGTGCCTGCACGCAGGGCGCCGGGCTCTTCTCCTACGAGCAGTACTTC. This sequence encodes CACTQGAGLFSYEQYF.